This record looks at one TCR beta chain sequence and its context. Its antigen is not known. The CDR3 is made up of 16 amino acids. Germline V CDR1 and CDR2: MNHEY, SMNVEV (reference sequence). J lost 0 bases, V lost 6 bases, and 9 bases had no gene match. The source of the sample is a study of cytomegalovirus exposure and HLA in healthy donors. Everyone who donated was a healthy bone marrow donor. Overall study findings and caveats: A missense DCLRE1C variant was associated with V- and J-gene trimming of TCR beta chains in a later analysis, and an independent cohort replicated the association. More clonal expansion characterized HLA-associated TCR beta chains than equally common others in a later analysis.

The primer mix had 60 Vbeta and 13 Jbeta primers. Using immunoSEQ multiplex PCR, the repertoire was profiled, and TCRdb retains in-frame clones only, with some absent. The top ten hold 1.5% to 2% of the sample, which has under 75,000 clones, 80% to 90% seen once. Sequencing input: PBMCs. This chain uses TRBV27 with TRBJ2-3; 7 bases agree with TRBD2. The receptor was derived from a woman between 25 and 40 years old in good health and CMV-seronegative. CDR3 bases: TGTGCCAGCAGCGACGGCGGGGGAGGGAGCACAGATACGCAGTATTTT. Its protein is CASSDGGGGSTDTQYF.